The T cell receptor (beta chain) described here comes from a study of blood T cells in healthy people across ages. Study in general: T cells yielded about one barcoded beta molecule per two cells through template switching.

Donors ranged from about 6 to 95 years old and were healthy Caucasians in Russia. This clonotype was observed a few times. The antigen is unknown. General study results and limits: Greater diversity and more naive CD4+ cells were seen in long-lived donors than in aged donors.

A J-beta primer mix and a sample-barcoded 5' primer were used in a second PCR of about 7 to 12 cycles. TCRdb independently ran MiXCR on the 5' RACE reads; one entry per CDR3 protein. The data hold 700,000 or so distinct CDR3 sequences, with over 40% observed a single time. Trimming left V 2 bases short and J 4 bases short, with 10 bases between. Germline lookup yields CDR1 SGHTA and CDR2 FQGNSA. The CDR3 spans 14 residues. This receptor was taken from an elderly man in good health. The V call is TRBV7-2, the J call TRBJ2-3; no clear D. The specimen was blood. CDR3 residues: CASSLSARSDTQYF. CDR3 DNA sequence: TGTGCCAGCAGCTTAAGTGCGCGGTCAGATACGCAGTATTTT.